The clone carrying this T cell receptor (beta chain) was detected ten times or more. No antigen is known for it. Losses at the gene ends were 4 bases for V and 6 bases for J; bases not matched to a gene: 13. The CDR3 is made up of 16 amino acids. Adaptor-ligated barcode primers were used to amplify TRBV12-4/TRBJ1-2 clonotypes. TCRdb re-derived calls from the multiplex PCR reads in MiXCR, one entry per CDR3 protein. The sample lists over 950 distinct CDR3 sequences, approximately 6% occurring once. General study findings and limits: Tumor Treg TCRs overlapped most with tumor naive CD4+ cells.

The genes are TRBV12-3 or TRBV12-4 and TRBJ1-2, with TRBD1 matching 8 bases. The TCR was taken from a female donor with breast cancer. Source material: tumor-infiltrating naive CD4+ T cells sorted from the breast tumor. The subset: naive CD4+ T cells, CD4+CD45RA+CD25-. This chain's CDR3 is CASSYRRQGSAHGYTF. The CDR3 region has the DNA TGTGCCAGCAGTTATCGGCGACAGGGGTCTGCACATGGCTACACCTTC.